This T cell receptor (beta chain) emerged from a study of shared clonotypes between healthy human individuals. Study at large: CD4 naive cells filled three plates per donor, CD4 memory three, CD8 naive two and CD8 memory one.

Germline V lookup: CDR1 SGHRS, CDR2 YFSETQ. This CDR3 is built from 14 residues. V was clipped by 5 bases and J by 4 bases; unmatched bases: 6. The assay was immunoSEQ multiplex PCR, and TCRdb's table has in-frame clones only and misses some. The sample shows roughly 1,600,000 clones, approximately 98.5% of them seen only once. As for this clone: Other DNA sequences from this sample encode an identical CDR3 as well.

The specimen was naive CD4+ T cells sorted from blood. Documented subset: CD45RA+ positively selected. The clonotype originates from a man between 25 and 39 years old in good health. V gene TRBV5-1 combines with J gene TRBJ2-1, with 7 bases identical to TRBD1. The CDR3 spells CASSRDREYNEQFF. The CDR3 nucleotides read TGCGCCAGCAGTCGTGACAGGGAATACAATGAGCAGTTCTTC.